The clone carrying this T cell receptor (beta chain) came up once. Here immunoSEQ multiplex PCR was the method, and the copy in TCRdb shows in-frame clones only, minus some. The sample has approximately 200,000 clones; less than 85% are singletons. V gave up 3 bases and J gave up 1 base, with 8 bases separating them. The CDR3 is 13 residues long. Per the germline V gene, CDR1 is DFQATT and CDR2 is SNEGSKA (reference sequence). The data belong to a study of blood T cell repertoires in COVID-19. On the study more broadly: COVID-19 samples, acute and convalescent, were from the United States, Italy and Spain.

The sample was peripheral blood. This receptor was taken from a woman aged 50 to 65 with acute or convalescent COVID-19. The chain carries TRBV20-1 and TRBJ2-3; no clear D. The DNA of the CDR3 is TGCAGTGCTAGTCCCTCCGGCACAGATACGCAGTATTTT. Its translation is CSASPSGTDTQYF.